These 14 T cell receptor beta chains were sequenced from one sample in a study of CDR3 diversity in severe acne. MiXCR was run by TCRdb on the PCR reads, yielding one entry per CDR3 protein. The table includes more than 85,000 distinct CDR3 sequences, about 49% detected once. Material for sequencing was blood. These receptors were obtained from a male donor with severe acne vulgaris.

The rearrangement links TRBV2 to TRBJ1-1; D is uncertain. V dropped 6 bases and J dropped 6 bases, with 8 bases sitting between them. The germline gives CDR1 SNHLY, CDR2 FYNNEI. The CDR3 totals 11 residues. CDR3 sequence: CASRGGAEAFF. CDR3 DNA sequence: TGTGCCAGCAGGGGAGGTGCTGAAGCTTTCTTT.

Comments on this clonotype: Possible read error: a much larger clone is one base away. This chain connects TRBV20-1 to TRBJ1-1, with TRBD1 as a possible D gene (5 bases). The V gene's germline CDR1 is DFQATT and CDR2 SNEGSKA (reference sequence). This CDR3 comprises 13 residues. The CDR3 DNA follows: TGCAGTACTAGACTGGGACGGAACACTGAAGCTTTCTTT. Its protein product is CSTRLGRNTEAFF.

This chain links TRBV25-1 with TRBJ2-3; 13 bases map to TRBD2. Germline V lookup: CDR1 MGHDK, CDR2 SYGVNS. V lost 3 bases, J lost 0 bases, and 6 bases stayed unmatched. This CDR3 contains 18 residues. The CDR3 region is CASSEGLAGFTSTDTQYF. The CDR3 DNA reads TGTGCCAGCAGTGAGGGACTAGCGGGATTTACTAGCACAGATACGCAGTATTTT.

This clonotype was counted between two and nine times. The gene calls are TRBV10-3 and TRBJ1-6; D uncertain. This CDR3 spans 14 amino acids. CDR1 and CDR2 (germline): ENHRY, SYGVKD. V was cut by 5 bases and J by 7 bases, with 12 bases left in between. CDR3 sequence: CAISRATENSPLHF. CDR3 DNA sequence: TGTGCCATCAGTCGGGCAACAGAAAATTCACCCCTCCACTTT.

This clonotype was detected many times. V gene TRBV20-1 combines with J gene TRBJ1-1; maybe TRBD1 (5 bases). V dropped 3 bases and J dropped 1 base, with 15 bases sitting between them. CDR1 and CDR2 from the germline V gene are DFQATT and SNEGSKA (reference sequence). The CDR3 consists of 15 residues. The CDR3 region is CSASEQGEWNTEAFF. In DNA, the CDR3 is TGCAGTGCTAGCGAGCAGGGCGAATGGAACACTGAAGCTTTCTTT.

CDR3 protein: CSVPNTEAFF. CDR3 coding DNA: TGCAGCGTCCCAAACACTGAAGCTTTCTTT. The chain carries TRBV29-1 and TRBJ1-1; no clear D gene. Trimming removed 6 bases at V and 2 bases at J, with 4 bases between. The germline CDR1 and CDR2 sequences are SQVTM and ANQGSEA. The CDR3 loop spans 10 amino acids.

This clonotype was detected many times. CDR3 DNA sequence: TGCAGCGTTAGCGGGAGGGGAGCCTACAATGAGCAGTTCTTC. Translation gives CSVSGRGAYNEQFF. The chain uses TRBV29-1 and TRBJ2-1; the match to TRBD2 covers 10 bases. Looked up from germline, CDR1 is SQVTM and CDR2 is ANQGSEA. The J segment lost 2 bases and the V segment lost 5 bases, leaving 3 bases of the junction unmatched. This CDR3 contains 14 residues.

The sample holds many counts of this clonotype. The J gene is TRBJ2-5, the V gene TRBV6-6; 9 nucleotides agree with TRBD2. The CDR3 is made up of 14 amino acids. J gave up 5 bases and V 8 bases, and 9 bases lay outside the gene matches. Germline CDR1 MNHNY, CDR2 SVGAGI (reference sequence). CDR3 bases: TGTGCCAGCTATGCTAGCGGGGAAGTGGAGACCCAGTACTTC. Protein sequence: CASYASGEVETQYF.

This clonotype has a single count. The J gene is TRBJ1-1, the V gene TRBV12-3 or TRBV12-4; D perhaps matches TRBD1 (6 bases). This CDR3 has 17 amino acids. V lost 7 bases and J lost 2, with 23 bases in between. Written as DNA, the CDR3 is TGTGCCAGCAACTTAAGACCATTCAGGGGCAACAACACTGAAGCTTTCTTT. Its protein product is CASNLRPFRGNNTEAFF.

The chain uses TRBV20-1 and TRBJ2-7, with TRBD1 matching 7 bases. Germline loops: CDR1 DFQATT, CDR2 SNEGSKA (reference sequence). The trim removed 1 base at V and 3 bases at J, leaving 9 bases unmatched. The CDR3 extends over 15 amino acids. The chain's CDR3 is CSARAGTAGLYEQYF. The CDR3 region has the DNA TGCAGTGCTAGAGCGGGGACAGCAGGTCTCTACGAGCAGTACTTC.

Regarding this clonotype: At one end the junction does not follow the germline gene, possibly because of a read error. The V call is TRBV28, the J call TRBJ1-6; the match to TRBD1 covers 7 bases. This CDR3 has 15 residues. Germline CDR1 is MDHEN and CDR2 is SYDVKM. CDR3 loop: CTSSLKGGRGSPLHF. CDR3 nucleotides: TGTACCAGCAGCCTAAAAGGGGGCAGGGGATCACCCCTCCACTTT.

This clonotype was found many times. J is TRBJ2-7 and V is TRBV7-9; D is unresolved. The CDR3 consists of 12 residues. Looked up from germline, CDR1 is SEHNR and CDR2 is FQNEAQ (reference sequence). V lost 1 base, J lost 4 bases, and 5 bases lay in between. The CDR3 coding sequence is TGTGCCAGCAGCTTAGAAGAATACGAGCAGTACTTC. Residues: CASSLEEYEQYF.

The chain has TRBV20-1 and TRBJ1-5; D is possibly TRBD1 (5 bases). Germline values: CDR1 DFQATT, CDR2 SNEGSKA (reference sequence). This CDR3 is built from 12 residues. The V and J ends lost 6 bases and 3 bases respectively, with 9 bases between them. CDR3 amino acids: CSAQVFNQPQHF. The CDR3 DNA reads TGCAGTGCACAGGTATTCAATCAGCCCCAGCATTTT.

In the case of this clonotype: This clone may be a read error of a much larger clone one base away. The chain recombines TRBV7-9 with TRBJ1-1; a weak D match, TRBD1 (5 bases). Per germline, CDR1 SEHNR and CDR2 FQNEAQ (reference sequence). V lost 5 bases and J 6 bases, leaving 19 bases between the germline ends. The CDR3 has 15 amino acids. DNA of the CDR3: TGTGCCAGCAGCCTACCCGGGAGGGGAAACGCTGAAGCTTTCTTT. Its protein is CASSLPGRGNAEAFF.